These T cell receptor beta chains were read from a single sample in a study of identifying expanded T cells in peripheral blood. Method: immunoSEQ multiplex PCR; TCRdb's copy keeps in-frame clones and lacks some. Here the sample spans some 76,000 clones, about 90% being singletons. Input material: blood. The receptors shown here come from a person aged 18 to 69 in good health. CDR3s leave out the opening cysteine and the closing phenylalanine or tryptophan. Fields, in order: V gene, J gene, CDR3 protein.

v_call: TRBV6-1; j_call: TRBJ2-1; cdr3_aa: ASSNGLAGYNEQF
v_call: TRBV19; j_call: TRBJ2-5; cdr3_aa: ASRGTSGSPETQY
v_call: TRBV23-1; j_call: TRBJ2-2; cdr3_aa: ASPQGAPGELF
v_call: TRBV19; j_call: TRBJ2-2; cdr3_aa: ASSIGTDYTGELF
v_call: TRBV4-3; j_call: TRBJ2-7; cdr3_aa: ASSPAEGPTPYEQY
v_call: TRBV11-3; j_call: TRBJ2-1; cdr3_aa: ASSLDPGNEQF
v_call: TRBV6-5; j_call: TRBJ2-2; cdr3_aa: ASSYDGGELF
v_call: TRBV10-3; j_call: TRBJ1-1; cdr3_aa: AIRAGTGAPEAF
v_call: TRBV6-5; j_call: TRBJ2-3; cdr3_aa: ASSRGTARTDTQY
v_call: TRBV7-6; j_call: TRBJ2-2; cdr3_aa: ASSLALQGHKPGYTGELF
v_call: TRBV6-6; j_call: TRBJ1-5; cdr3_aa: ASSTGGFNQPQH
v_call: TRBV15; j_call: TRBJ2-7; cdr3_aa: ATSRGGRATYEQY
v_call: TRBV9; j_call: TRBJ2-5; cdr3_aa: ASSVVGQGETQY
v_call: TRBV7-2; j_call: TRBJ1-1; cdr3_aa: ASSPMGPQLPAF
v_call: TRBV2; j_call: TRBJ2-3; cdr3_aa: ASSLGGGNPSTDTQY
v_call: TRBV9; j_call: TRBJ2-6; cdr3_aa: ASSADNRDRGLSGANVLT
v_call: TRBV4-1; j_call: TRBJ2-7; cdr3_aa: ASSPNGAGRDSYEQY
v_call: TRBV29-1; j_call: TRBJ1-4; cdr3_aa: SVAGTENEKLF
v_call: TRBV4-3; j_call: TRBJ2-2; cdr3_aa: ASSQEGTHDIGELF
v_call: TRBV18; j_call: TRBJ2-2; cdr3_aa: ASSTPTGELF
v_call: TRBV7-3; j_call: TRBJ2-7; cdr3_aa: ASSLAGTSDYEQY
v_call: TRBV4-3; j_call: TRBJ2-2; cdr3_aa: ASSQESGRTGELF
v_call: TRBV27; j_call: TRBJ2-7; cdr3_aa: ASSLFPGQGSEQY
v_call: TRBV11-2; j_call: TRBJ2-1; cdr3_aa: ASSLTRTGGNDEQF
v_call: TRBV19; j_call: TRBJ2-2; cdr3_aa: ASSIGQGKTGELF
v_call: TRBV29-1; j_call: TRBJ2-1; cdr3_aa: SVESATSIEQF
v_call: TRBV21-1; j_call: TRBJ2-7; cdr3_aa: ASNYEGITTYEQY
v_call: TRBV18; j_call: TRBJ2-5; cdr3_aa: ASSPPSAETQY
v_call: TRBV5-6; j_call: TRBJ1-2; cdr3_aa: ASSFYFAIGRGVYGYT
v_call: TRBV5-6; j_call: TRBJ2-5; cdr3_aa: ASSAQGPQETQY
v_call: TRBV7-6; j_call: TRBJ2-5; cdr3_aa: ASSGLGGGTQY
v_call: TRBV6-5; j_call: TRBJ1-2; cdr3_aa: ASSYSDRGGYT
v_call: TRBV11-2; j_call: TRBJ1-2; cdr3_aa: ASSLDLGRDYGYT
v_call: TRBV4-1; j_call: TRBJ2-1; cdr3_aa: ASSQGPTNEQF
v_call: TRBV2; j_call: TRBJ2-5; cdr3_aa: ASIEQETQY
v_call: TRBV5-6; j_call: TRBJ1-3; cdr3_aa: ASRTGGGTGNTIY
v_call: TRBV28; j_call: TRBJ2-4; cdr3_aa: ASSLGFKNIQY
v_call: TRBV6-5; j_call: TRBJ2-2; cdr3_aa: ASRTPTGVSGELF